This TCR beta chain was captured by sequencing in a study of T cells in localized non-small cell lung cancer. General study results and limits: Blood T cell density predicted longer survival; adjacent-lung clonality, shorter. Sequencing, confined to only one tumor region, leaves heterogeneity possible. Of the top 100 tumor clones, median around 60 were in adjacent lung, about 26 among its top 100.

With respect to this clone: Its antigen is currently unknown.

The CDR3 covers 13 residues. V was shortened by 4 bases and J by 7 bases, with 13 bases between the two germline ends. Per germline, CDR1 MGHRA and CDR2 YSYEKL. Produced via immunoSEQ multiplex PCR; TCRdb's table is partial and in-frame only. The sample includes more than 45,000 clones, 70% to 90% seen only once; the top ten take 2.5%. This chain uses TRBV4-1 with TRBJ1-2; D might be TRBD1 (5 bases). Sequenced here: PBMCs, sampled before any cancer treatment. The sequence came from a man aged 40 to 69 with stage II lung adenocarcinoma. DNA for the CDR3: TGCGCCAGCAGCCCTCCGGGGACTGTTGGCTACACCTTC. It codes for CASSPPGTVGYTF.